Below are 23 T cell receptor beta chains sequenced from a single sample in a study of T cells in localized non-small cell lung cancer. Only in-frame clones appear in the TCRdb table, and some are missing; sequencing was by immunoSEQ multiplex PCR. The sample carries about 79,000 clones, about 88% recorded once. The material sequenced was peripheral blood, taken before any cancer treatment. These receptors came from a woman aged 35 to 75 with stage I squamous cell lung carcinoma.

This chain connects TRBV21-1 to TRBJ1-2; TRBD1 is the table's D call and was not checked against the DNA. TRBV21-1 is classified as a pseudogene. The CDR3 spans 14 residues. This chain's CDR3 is CARPRDRSNYGYTF. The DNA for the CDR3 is TGTGCCAGGCCGAGGGACAGATCTAACTATGGCTACACCTTC.

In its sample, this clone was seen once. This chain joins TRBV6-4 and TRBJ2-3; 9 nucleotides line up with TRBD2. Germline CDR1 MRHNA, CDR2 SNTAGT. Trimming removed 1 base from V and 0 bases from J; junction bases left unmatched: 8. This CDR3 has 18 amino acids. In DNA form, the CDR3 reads TGTGCCAGCAGTGACTACAAGACTAGCGGAAATAGCACAGATACGCAGTATTTT. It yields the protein CASSDYKTSGNSTDTQYF.

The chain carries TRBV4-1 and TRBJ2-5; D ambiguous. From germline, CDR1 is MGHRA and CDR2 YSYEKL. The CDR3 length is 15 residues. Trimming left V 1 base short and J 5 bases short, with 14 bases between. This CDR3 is CASSQGTTAGETQYF. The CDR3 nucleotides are TGCGCCAGCAGCCAAGGGACCACGGCTGGGGAGACCCAGTACTTC.

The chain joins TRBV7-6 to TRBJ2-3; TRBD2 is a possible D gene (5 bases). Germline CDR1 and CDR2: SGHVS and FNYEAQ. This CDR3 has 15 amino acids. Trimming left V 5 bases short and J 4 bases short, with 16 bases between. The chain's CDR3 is CASSPDYGSPDTQYF. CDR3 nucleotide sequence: TGTGCCAGCAGCCCAGACTATGGCTCCCCAGATACGCAGTATTTT.

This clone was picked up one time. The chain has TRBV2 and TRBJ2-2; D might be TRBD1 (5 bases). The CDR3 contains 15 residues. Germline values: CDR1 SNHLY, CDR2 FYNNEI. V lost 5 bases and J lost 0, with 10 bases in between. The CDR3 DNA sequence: TGTGCCAGCAGTATCTGGACACCGAACACCGGGGAGCTGTTTTTT. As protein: CASSIWTPNTGELFF. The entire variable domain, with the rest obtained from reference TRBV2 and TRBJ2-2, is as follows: EPEVTQTPSHQVTQMGQEVILRCVPISNHLYFYWYRQILGQKVEFLVSFYNNEISEKSEIFDDQFSVERPDGSNFTLKIRSTKLEDSAMYFCASSIWTPNTGELFFGEGSRLTVL.

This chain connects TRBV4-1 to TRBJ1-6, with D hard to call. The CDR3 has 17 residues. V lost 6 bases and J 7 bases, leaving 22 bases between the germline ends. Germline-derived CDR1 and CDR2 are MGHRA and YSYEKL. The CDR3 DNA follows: TGCGCCAGCAGTCAAAGGACCGAATACGGAGCGAATTCACCCCTCCACTTT. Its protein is CASSQRTEYGANSPLHF.

CDR3 nucleotide sequence: TGTGCCAGCAGCCAAGATCGGGAGGGGAGGGGAGAGAGGGATACGCAGTATTTT. This codes for CASSQDREGRGERDTQYF. The rearrangement joins TRBV4-2 to TRBJ2-3; 8 positions match TRBD2. The J segment lost 6 bases and the V segment lost 0 bases, leaving 14 bases of the junction unmatched. CDR1 and CDR2 from the germline V gene are LGHNA and YNFKEQ. The CDR3 totals 18 residues.

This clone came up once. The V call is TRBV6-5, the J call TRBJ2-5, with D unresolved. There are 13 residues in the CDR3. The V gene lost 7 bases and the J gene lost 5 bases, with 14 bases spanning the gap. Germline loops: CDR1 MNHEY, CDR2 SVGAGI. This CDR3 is CASNPPGGETQYF. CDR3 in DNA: TGTGCCAGCAACCCTCCCGGTGGGGAGACCCAGTACTTC.

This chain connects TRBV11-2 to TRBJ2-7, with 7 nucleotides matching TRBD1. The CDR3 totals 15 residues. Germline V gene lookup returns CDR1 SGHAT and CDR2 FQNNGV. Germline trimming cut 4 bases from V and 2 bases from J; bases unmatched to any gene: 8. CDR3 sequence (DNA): TGTGCCAGCAGCTCCCAGGGGGTAGGTCCCTACGAGCAGTACTTC. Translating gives CASSSQGVGPYEQYF.

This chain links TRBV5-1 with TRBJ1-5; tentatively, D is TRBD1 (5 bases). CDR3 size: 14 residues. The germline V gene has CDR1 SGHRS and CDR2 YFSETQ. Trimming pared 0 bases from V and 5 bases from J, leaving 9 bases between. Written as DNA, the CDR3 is TGCGCCAGCAGCTTGGGGGACGGATATCAGCCCCAGCATTTT. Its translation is CASSLGDGYQPQHF.

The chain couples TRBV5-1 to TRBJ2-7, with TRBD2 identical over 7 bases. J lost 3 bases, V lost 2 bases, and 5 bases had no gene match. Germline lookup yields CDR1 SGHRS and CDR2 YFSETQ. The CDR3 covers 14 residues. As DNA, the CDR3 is TGCGCCAGCAGCTTTGGGTCGGGGGGCTACGAGCAGTACTTC. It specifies CASSFGSGGYEQYF.

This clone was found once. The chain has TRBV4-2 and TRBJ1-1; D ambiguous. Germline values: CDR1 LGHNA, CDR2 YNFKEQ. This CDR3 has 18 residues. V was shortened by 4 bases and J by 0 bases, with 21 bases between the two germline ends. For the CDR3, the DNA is TGTGCCAGCAGCCCCGCTGCCCGGGGATTAGGAATGAACACTGAAGCTTTCTTT. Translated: CASSPAARGLGMNTEAFF.

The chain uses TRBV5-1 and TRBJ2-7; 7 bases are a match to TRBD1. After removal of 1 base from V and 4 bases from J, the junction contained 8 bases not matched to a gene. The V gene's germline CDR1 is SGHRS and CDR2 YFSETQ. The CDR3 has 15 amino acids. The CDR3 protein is CASSLLRQGTYEQYF. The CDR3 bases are TGCGCCAGCAGCTTGCTAAGACAGGGAACTTACGAGCAGTACTTC.

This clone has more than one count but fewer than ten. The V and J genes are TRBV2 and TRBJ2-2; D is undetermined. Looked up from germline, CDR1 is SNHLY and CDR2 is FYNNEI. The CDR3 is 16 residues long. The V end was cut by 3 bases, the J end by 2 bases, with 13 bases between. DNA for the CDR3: TGTGCCAGCAGTGAGCTTGAAGCAGGCAACACCGGGGAGCTGTTTTTT. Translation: CASSELEAGNTGELFF.

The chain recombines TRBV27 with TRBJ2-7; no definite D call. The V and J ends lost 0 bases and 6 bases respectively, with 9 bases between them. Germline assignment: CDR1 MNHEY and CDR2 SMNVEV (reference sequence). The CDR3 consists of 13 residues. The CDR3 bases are TGTGCCAGCAGTTTATCGGGCAGCGTCGAGCAGTACTTC. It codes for CASSLSGSVEQYF.

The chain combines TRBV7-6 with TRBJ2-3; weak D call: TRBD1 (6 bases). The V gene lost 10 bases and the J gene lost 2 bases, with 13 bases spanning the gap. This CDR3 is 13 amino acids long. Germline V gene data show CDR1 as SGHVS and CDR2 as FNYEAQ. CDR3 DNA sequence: TGTGCCATCTCAAAGGGGGTCACAGATACGCAGTATTTT. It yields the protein CAISKGVTDTQYF. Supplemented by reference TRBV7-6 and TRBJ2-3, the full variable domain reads GAGVSQSPRYKVTKRGQDVALRCDPISGHVSLYWYRQALGQGPEFLTYFNYEAQQDKSGLPNDRFSAERPEGSISTLTIQRTEQRDSAMYRCAISKGVTDTQYFGPGTRLTVL.

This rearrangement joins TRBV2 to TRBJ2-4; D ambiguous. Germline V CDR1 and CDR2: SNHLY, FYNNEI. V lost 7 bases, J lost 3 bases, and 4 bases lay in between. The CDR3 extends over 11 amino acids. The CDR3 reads CASNGKNIQYF. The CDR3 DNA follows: TGTGCCAGCAATGGCAAAAACATTCAGTACTTC. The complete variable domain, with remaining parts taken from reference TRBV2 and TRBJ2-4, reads EPEVTQTPSHQVTQMGQEVILRCVPISNHLYFYWYRQILGQKVEFLVSFYNNEISEKSEIFDDQFSVERPDGSNFTLKIRSTKLEDSAMYFCASNGKNIQYFGAGTRLSVL.

The CDR3 coding sequence is TGTGCCAGCAGCGACAGGTCGAATGAAAAACTGTTTTTT. This gives the protein CASSDRSNEKLFF. The chain is built from TRBV2 and TRBJ1-4; possible D gene TRBD1, 6 bases. This CDR3 region has 13 residues. Germline V gives CDR1 SNHLY, CDR2 FYNNEI. V dropped 6 bases and J dropped 5 bases, with 10 bases sitting between them. The full variable domain, in which reference TRBV2 and TRBJ1-4 provide the parts outside the CDR3, is EPEVTQTPSHQVTQMGQEVILRCVPISNHLYFYWYRQILGQKVEFLVSFYNNEISEKSEIFDDQFSVERPDGSNFTLKIRSTKLEDSAMYFCASSDRSNEKLFFGSGTQLSVL.

CDR3 nucleotide sequence: TGTGCCAGCACCAACAGGGACAGGGGAGGCTACACCTTC. Amino acids: CASTNRDRGGYTF. This chain uses TRBV6-5 with TRBJ1-2, with 10 bases fitting TRBD1. Germline V gene data show CDR1 as MNHEY and CDR2 as SVGAGI. V trimming: 7 bases; J trimming: 8 bases; junction bases outside the gene matches: 7. The CDR3 covers 13 residues.

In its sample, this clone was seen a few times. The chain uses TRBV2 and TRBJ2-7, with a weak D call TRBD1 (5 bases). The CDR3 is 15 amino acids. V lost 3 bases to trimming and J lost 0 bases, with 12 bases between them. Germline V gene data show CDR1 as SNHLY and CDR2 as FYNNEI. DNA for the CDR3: TGTGCCAGCAGTGACGACAGCCTCAGCTCCTACGAGCAGTACTTC. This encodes CASSDDSLSSYEQYF.

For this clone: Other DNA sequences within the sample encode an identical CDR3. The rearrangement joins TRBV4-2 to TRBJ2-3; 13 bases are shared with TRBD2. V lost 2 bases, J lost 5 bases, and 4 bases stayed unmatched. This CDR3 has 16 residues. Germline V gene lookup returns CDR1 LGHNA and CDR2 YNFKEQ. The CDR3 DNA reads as TGTGCCAGCAGCCAAACTAGCGGGGGGGCCGGAGATACGCAGTATTTT. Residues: CASSQTSGGAGDTQYF.

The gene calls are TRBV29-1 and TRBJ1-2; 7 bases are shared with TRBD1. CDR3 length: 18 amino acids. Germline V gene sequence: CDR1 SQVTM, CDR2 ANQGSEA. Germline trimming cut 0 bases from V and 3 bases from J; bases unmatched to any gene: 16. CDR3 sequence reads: CSVEDLLPGGSLDYGYTF. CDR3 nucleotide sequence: TGCAGCGTTGAAGATCTTCTCCCAGGGGGGTCACTAGACTATGGCTACACCTTC.

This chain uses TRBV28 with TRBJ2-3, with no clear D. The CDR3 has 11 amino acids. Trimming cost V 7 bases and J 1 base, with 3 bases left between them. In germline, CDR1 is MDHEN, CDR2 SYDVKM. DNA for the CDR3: TGTGCCAGCACTGGCACAGATACGCAGTATTTT. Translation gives CASTGTDTQYF.